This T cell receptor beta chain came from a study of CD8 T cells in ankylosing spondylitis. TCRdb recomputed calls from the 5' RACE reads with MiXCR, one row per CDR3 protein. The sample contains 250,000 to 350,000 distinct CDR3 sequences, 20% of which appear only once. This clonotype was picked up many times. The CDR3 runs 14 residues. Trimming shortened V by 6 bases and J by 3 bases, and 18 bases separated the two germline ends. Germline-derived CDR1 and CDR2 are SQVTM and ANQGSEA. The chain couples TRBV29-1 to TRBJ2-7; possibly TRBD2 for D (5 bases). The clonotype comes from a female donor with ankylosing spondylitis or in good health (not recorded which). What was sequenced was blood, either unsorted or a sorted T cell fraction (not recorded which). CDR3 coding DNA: TGCAGCGTCGTCCAGGACTTAGACTACTACGAGCAGTACTTC. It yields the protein CSVVQDLDYYEQYF.